A single TCR beta chain is shown here with its context. Its specificity is unknown. Primed by a sample-barcoded 5' primer and a J-beta primer mix, a second PCR proceeded for 7 to 11 cycles. TCRdb ran MiXCR on the 5' RACE reads and lists one entry per CDR3 protein. The data hold more than 1.4 million distinct CDR3 sequences, with roughly 40% observed a single time. The sample is drawn from a study of blood T cells in healthy people across ages. Regarding the study as a whole: Percentage of naive T cells showed a strong correlation with TCR beta diversity. Naive CD4+ cells and diversity were both higher in long-lived donors than in aged donors.

PBMCs numbering at least 6.5 million were isolated per sample. RNA extraction gave at least 6 micrograms of total RNA per sample. Sequencing input: blood. The origin of this receptor is a woman aged 18-29 years in good health.

This CDR3 reads CASSFGTSDWDEQYF. CDR3 sequence (DNA): TGTGCCAGCAGCTTTGGGACTAGCGATTGGGATGAGCAGTACTTC. V gene TRBV5-6 combines with J gene TRBJ2-7; 10 nucleotides line up with TRBD2. Trimming removed 2 bases from V and 7 bases from J; junction bases left unmatched: 9. Germline V gene data show CDR1 as SGHDT and CDR2 as YYEEEE. The CDR3 consists of 15 residues. The full variable domain, completed using reference TRBV5-6 and TRBJ2-7, is DAGVTQSPTHLIKTRGQQVTLRCSPKSGHDTVSWYQQALGQGPQFIFQYYEEEERQRGNFPDRFSGHQFPNYSSELNVNALLLGDSALYLCASSFGTSDWDEQYFGPGTRLTVT.